This section outlines one TCR beta chain sequence together with its context. The CDR3 covers 15 residues. Germline V gene lookup returns CDR1 MNHEY and CDR2 SVGAGI. The V gene lost 0 bases and the J gene lost 2 bases, with 11 bases spanning the gap. Assay used: immunoSEQ multiplex PCR; TCRdb lists only in-frame clones, some missing. Here the sample spans about 200,000 clones, roughly nine tenths being singletons. The data are from a study of blood T cell repertoires in COVID-19. Sequenced input: PBMCs or T cells enriched from blood (not recorded which). V and J are TRBV6-5 and TRBJ2-7; D gene ambiguous. The sequence was obtained from a woman aged 40 to 50 with acute COVID-19. CDR3 DNA: TGTGCCAGCAGTTACTCGTGGCCTTCAACCTACGAGCAGTACTTC. This sequence encodes CASSYSWPSTYEQYF.